This T cell receptor beta chain was captured by sequencing in a study of PD-1 blockade in classical Hodgkin lymphoma. Sequencing used immunoSEQ multiplex PCR; TCRdb keeps in-frame clones, though not all of them. The sample consists of 25,000 to 30,000 clones, approximately 90% of them appearing once. Time point specified: newly diagnosed, previously untreated cHL patient sample. As a comparison, the study used PBMCs from newly diagnosed, untreated classical Hodgkin lymphoma. This CDR3 has 15 residues. V lost 2 bases and J 6 bases, leaving 15 bases between the germline ends. From germline, CDR1 is LNHDA and CDR2 SQIVND (reference sequence).

The chain employs TRBV19 and TRBJ2-3; a possible D gene is TRBD2 (6 bases). This clonotype originated in a human donor with classical Hodgkin lymphoma. Sequencing was carried out using peripheral blood mononuclear cells (PBMCs). This CDR3 is CASSISSEVWDTQYF. The CDR3 region has the DNA TGTGCCAGTAGTATATCTAGCGAGGTCTGGGATACGCAGTATTTT.